This is a list of T cell receptor beta chains from one sample in a study of identical twins. Each CDR3 protein is one row after TCRdb ran MiXCR on the 5' RACE reads. The profile shows approximately 1.8 million distinct CDR3 sequences, around a third of them singletons. Sequenced sample: cord blood. The receptors originated from a newborn girl in good health. Both conserved end residues are part of each CDR3. D genes are given only for firm matches. Clone size appears in some rows only: once, few, many, or a class for an expanded clone.

v_gene,abundance,j_gene,d_gene,CDR3nt,CDR3aa
TRBV4-1,NA,TRBJ1-4,NA,TGCGCCAGCAGCCGAACCACTGAAAAACTGTTTTTT,CASSRTTEKLFF
TRBV28,NA,TRBJ2-2,NA,TGTGCTAGCAGGTCCGGTACGAACACCGGGGAGCTGTTTTTT,CASRSGTNTGELFF
TRBV20-1,NA,TRBJ1-1,NA,TGCAGTGCTAGAGATCGGGCAGGGCCGAACACTGAAGCTTTCTTT,CSARDRAGPNTEAFF
TRBV28,NA,TRBJ2-7,TRBD2,TGTGCCAGCAGTTTCCTAGCGGCCAATGAGCAGTACTTC,CASSFLAANEQYF
TRBV12-3/TRBV12-4,NA,TRBJ2-3,NA,TGTGCCAGCAGTTTTGGGGTTAGGGGTATCACGGATACGCAGTATTTT,CASSFGVRGITDTQYF
TRBV5-1,few,TRBJ1-4,NA,TGCGCCAGCAGCCCCAGTGGGGGGCAGGAAAAACTGTTTTTT,CASSPSGGQEKLFF
TRBV9,few,TRBJ2-1,TRBD2,TGTGCCAGCAGCGTCGGGACTAGCGAATACAATGAGCAGTTCTTC,CASSVGTSEYNEQFF
TRBV18,NA,TRBJ2-4,NA,TGTGCCAGCTCACCACAGCTGTCAAAAGCCAAAAACATTCAGTACTTC,CASSPQLSKAKNIQYF
TRBV12-3/TRBV12-4,NA,TRBJ1-5,NA,TGTGCCAGCAGTTTAGGGAGTTACAGTCAGCCCCAGCATTTT,CASSLGSYSQPQHF
TRBV20-1,NA,TRBJ2-5,NA,TGCAGTGCTACCCCCCAGCTCCGAGGGTACAATGAGCAGTACTTC,CSATPQLRGYNEQYF
TRBV6-1,NA,TRBJ1-4,NA,TGTGCCAGCAGCGAACCCCGGTTTCCTAATGAAAAACTGTTTTTT,CASSEPRFPNEKLFF
TRBV7-8,NA,TRBJ2-7,TRBD2,TGTGCCAGCAGCTTAGCGAGGACTAGCGTCCGCTACGAGCAGTACTTC,CASSLARTSVRYEQYF
TRBV5-1,NA,TRBJ1-5,NA,TGCGCCAGCAGCCCGAGTGGGGACAATCAGCCCCAGCATTTT,CASSPSGDNQPQHF
TRBV10-3,NA,TRBJ2-1,NA,TGTGCCACCGAGGGCTGGGGCTCCTACAATGAGCAGTTCTTC,CATEGWGSYNEQFF
TRBV12-3/TRBV12-4,many,TRBJ1-2,NA,TGTGCCAGCACCTACACTCAGGGAGACTATGGCTACACCTTC,CASTYTQGDYGYTF
TRBV7-9,NA,TRBJ2-1,TRBD2,TGTGCCAGCAGCCCCTTTACTAGCGGGAGGGGGTACAATGAGCAGTTCTTC,CASSPFTSGRGYNEQFF
TRBV6-2/TRBV6-3,NA,TRBJ1-1,TRBD1,TGTGCCAGCAGTCACTGGGCTAACAGGGGGCTGAGGACTGAAGCTTTCTTT,CASSHWANRGLRTEAFF
TRBV7-2,NA,TRBJ1-1,NA,TGTGCCAGCAGCTTACCAACTTACCGCCAAGAAGCTTTCTTT,CASSLPTYRQEAFF
TRBV7-2,NA,TRBJ2-3,NA,TGTGCCAGCAGCTTAGCGGGGGGCCTAAAAACAGATACGCAGTATTTT,CASSLAGGLKTDTQYF
TRBV10-3,few,TRBJ2-1,TRBD2,TGTGCCAGGCGGACTAGCGGGAGGGCCCCTTCCTACAATGAGCAGTTCTTC,CARRTSGRAPSYNEQFF
TRBV10-3,NA,TRBJ1-5,NA,TGTGCCATCCGAACGACACCTGGTCAGCCCCAGCATTTT,CAIRTTPGQPQHF
TRBV20-1,few,TRBJ2-1,NA,TGCAGTGCTAGTCGAGGGTATGAGCAGTTCTTC,CSASRGYEQFF
TRBV27,few,TRBJ2-7,NA,TGTGCCAGCAGTTTGGCCAAACCCTCCTACGAGCAGTACTTC,CASSLAKPSYEQYF
TRBV20-1,NA,TRBJ2-7,NA,TGCAGTGGGGAGGAGACAGTACGGGGCGAGCAGTACTTC,CSGEETVRGEQYF
TRBV7-2,NA,TRBJ1-1,NA,TGTGCCAGCAGCTTAACGAGGGCAGGGGTAACTGAAGCTTTCTTT,CASSLTRAGVTEAFF
TRBV28,few,TRBJ2-7,TRBD2,TGTGCCAGCAGTTTGTTCCCTAGCGGAGCCCCCTCCTACGAGCAGTACTTC,CASSLFPSGAPSYEQYF
TRBV3-1,many,TRBJ2-3,NA,TGTGCCAGCAGCCGACGACAGGGCACAGATACGCAGTATTTT,CASSRRQGTDTQYF
TRBV29-1,few,TRBJ2-7,NA,TGCAGCGTTGAATCGGCGGTCTCGGGGGAGCAGTACTTC,CSVESAVSGEQYF
TRBV5-8,NA,TRBJ2-2,TRBD1,TGTGCCGGCAGCTTGACAGGGCCGAACACCGGGGAGCTGTTTTTT,CAGSLTGPNTGELFF
TRBV28,NA,TRBJ1-2,TRBD1,TGTGCCAGCAGCAGGGGACAGGGCGGCAGCTACACCTTC,CASSRGQGGSYTF
TRBV14,NA,TRBJ2-1,NA,TGTGCCAGCAGCCATCTTTTAGGACGTTCCTACAATGAGCAGTTCTTC,CASSHLLGRSYNEQFF
TRBV4-2,NA,TRBJ2-7,NA,TGTGCCAGCAGCCAAAAACCACCTTACGAGCAGTACTTC,CASSQKPPYEQYF
TRBV5-6,NA,TRBJ2-4,NA,TGTGCCAGCAGCTACAGGGGGGGCAAAAACATTCAGTACTTC,CASSYRGGKNIQYF
TRBV12-3/TRBV12-4,once,TRBJ2-1,TRBD1,TGTGCCAGCAGTTTAAGTTCCGGACAGGGGTCCTACAATGAGCAGTTCTTC,CASSLSSGQGSYNEQFF
TRBV7-2,many,TRBJ2-7,NA,TGTGCCAGCAGCTTAGCGCTTGCCAGCTACGAGCAGTACTTC,CASSLALASYEQYF
TRBV20-1,NA,TRBJ1-2,NA,TGCAGTGCTAGAGACGGGTTCTATGGCTACACCTTC,CSARDGFYGYTF
TRBV6-6,few,TRBJ2-5,TRBD2,TGTGCCAGCAGATCCTTCGGACTAGCGGGAGAGACCCAGTACTTC,CASRSFGLAGETQYF
TRBV10-3,few,TRBJ2-3,TRBD1,TGTGCCATCAGTGACAGGGGGCCGTATGATACGCAGTATTTT,CAISDRGPYDTQYF
TRBV28,NA,TRBJ2-3,TRBD2,TGTGCCAGCAGTTTACACCCGGGACTAGCGGGAGAGACCCAGCACGCAGATACGCAGTATTTT,CASSLHPGLAGETQHADTQYF
TRBV7-9,NA,TRBJ1-1,NA,TGCGCCAGCAGCTCACCAGGGACTGAAGCTTTCTTT,CASSSPGTEAFF
TRBV4-2,few,TRBJ2-1,NA,TGTGCCAGCAGCCAAGGGACCCCCCTCGCATCAAGCTCCTACAATGAGCAGTTCTTC,CASSQGTPLASSSYNEQFF
TRBV11-2,many,TRBJ2-1,NA,TGTGCCAGCAGCAAGCTAGGAGGACCTTACAATGAGCAGTTCTTC,CASSKLGGPYNEQFF
TRBV7-9,few,TRBJ2-7,TRBD1,TGTGCCATAACAGGGGGAGAACCCCAGGTCGAGCAGTACTTC,CAITGGEPQVEQYF
TRBV12-3/TRBV12-4,NA,TRBJ2-7,TRBD2,TGTGCCAGCAGTTTAGTGCAGGGGGAAAGCGGGAGGGCCTACGAGCAGTACTTC,CASSLVQGESGRAYEQYF
TRBV6-2/TRBV6-3,many,TRBJ2-1,TRBD2,TGTGCCAGCAGCAGACTAGCGGGAGGGCGCAATGAGCAGTTCTTC,CASSRLAGGRNEQFF
TRBV7-2,NA,TRBJ2-2,NA,TGTGCCAGCAGCTTGTGGGGGGGGCAAAACACCGGGGAGCTGTTTTTT,CASSLWGGQNTGELFF
TRBV11-2,NA,TRBJ1-1,NA,TGTGCCAGCAGCCCCGCTCGGGCCACTGAAGCTTTCTTT,CASSPARATEAFF
TRBV12-3/TRBV12-4,NA,TRBJ2-3,TRBD1,TGTGCCAGCAGTTTACTGGCAGGGGGCAAAACAGATACGCAGTATTTT,CASSLLAGGKTDTQYF
TRBV5-6,few,TRBJ2-7,TRBD2,TGTGCCAGCATCGTGACTAGCGGGGGTTCCTACGAGCAGTACTTC,CASIVTSGGSYEQYF
TRBV7-2,NA,TRBJ1-5,NA,TGTGCCAGCAGCTTACAGAACAGGAATCAGCCCCAGCATTTT,CASSLQNRNQPQHF
TRBV6-6,NA,TRBJ1-1,NA,TGTGCCAGCAGTCAGGCTTTCTTT,CASSQAFF
TRBV28,NA,TRBJ2-1,TRBD1,TGTGCCAGCAGTTGGGCCGGGACAGGGGGAAGAGGTGAGCAGTTCTTC,CASSWAGTGGRGEQFF